This T cell receptor (beta chain) was identified during a study of T cell responses to AZD1222 COVID-19 vaccine. Study-wide findings and caveats: The sample set comprised mostly white British donors with more females, and clonal diversity was possibly underestimated. Spike-specific TCR breadth and depth rose after two AZD1222 doses. CD4 TCRs associated with vaccination spanned spike, dominating at 160-218 and 743-854. Reportedly, close to half of spike-specific TCRs are directed against unmutated variant regions.

The protocol was immunoSEQ multiplex PCR, while the TCRdb copy is restricted to in-frame clones and leaves out a portion. The sample comprises roughly 130,000 clones, roughly 85% of which are singletons, and 18% rests with the top ten. Trimming at V came to 6 bases and at J to 4 bases, leaving 4 bases not matched to a gene. Germline lookup yields CDR1 ENHRY and CDR2 SYGVKD. The CDR3 covers 14 residues. This clone was seen once. As yet, its antigen is unknown. The chain uses TRBV10-3 and TRBJ2-7; 12 nucleotides line up with TRBD2. Sequencing was performed on peripheral blood, taken on day 0 of MenACWY control vaccination. The source of this sequence is an adult in good health. DNA for the CDR3: TGTGCCATCAGCATCACTAGCGGGGGGTACGAGCAGTACTTC. Residues: CAISITSGGYEQYF.